Sequencing of this T cell receptor beta chain was carried out in a study of OX40 agonist ivuxolimab in advanced cancers. Data came from immunoSEQ multiplex PCR; TCRdb stores just in-frame clones and leaves some out. The sample contains roughly 70,000 clones, about nine tenths of which appear only once. CDR1 is MNHEY, CDR2 SMNVEV, per germline (reference sequence). The CDR3 contains 14 residues. This clonotype was obtained from an adult with an advanced solid tumor such as melanoma, head and neck, liver or kidney cancer. V usage is TRBV27 and J usage is TRBJ2-7; TRBD1 might be the D (5 bases). The J call may be wrong; the DNA end is better matched by TRBJ2-1. Sample: CD4+ or CD8+ T cells sorted from blood, taken in a trial of the OX40 agonist ivuxolimab. This chain's CDR3 is CASMTAFTYNEQFF. CDR3 coding DNA: TGTGCCAGCATGACAGCCTTCACCTACAATGAGCAGTTCTTC.